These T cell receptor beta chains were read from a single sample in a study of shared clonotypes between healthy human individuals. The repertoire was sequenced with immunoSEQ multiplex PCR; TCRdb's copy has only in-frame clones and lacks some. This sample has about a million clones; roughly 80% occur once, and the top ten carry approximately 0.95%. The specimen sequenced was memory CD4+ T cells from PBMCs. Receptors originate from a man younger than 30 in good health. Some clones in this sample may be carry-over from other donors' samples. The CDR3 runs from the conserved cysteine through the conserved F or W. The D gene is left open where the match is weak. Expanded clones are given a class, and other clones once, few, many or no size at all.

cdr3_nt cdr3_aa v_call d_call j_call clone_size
TGTGCCTGGAGTGTATCCAGACAGGGAGTCTACGAGCAGTACTTC CAWSVSRQGVYEQYF TRBV30 TRBD1 TRBJ2-7 NA
TGTGCCAGCAGTTACCGGACTAGCGGTGGCGAGCAGTACTTC CASSYRTSGGEQYF TRBV6-5 TRBD2 TRBJ2-7 NA
TGCAGCGTTGCGGACGGGTGGGGGATGAACACTGAAGCTTTCTTT CSVADGWGMNTEAFF TRBV29-1 NA TRBJ1-1 many
TGTGCCAGCAGCTTAGGCCGGGGGACCCAAGAGACCCAGTACTTC CASSLGRGTQETQYF TRBV7-7 NA TRBJ2-5 NA
TGCGCCAGCAGCAAAGAGGGGCATCAGCCCCAGCATTTT CASSKEGHQPQHF TRBV5-1 NA TRBJ1-5 NA
TGTGCCAGCAGTTTATCGGGGACATGGTCAATGTACTTC CASSLSGTWSMYF TRBV27 NA TRBJ2-4 NA
TGCGCCAGCAGCTACCAACTAGCGGAGACCCAGTACTTC CASSYQLAETQYF TRBV5-1 TRBD2 TRBJ2-5 NA
TGTGCCAGCAGTAAAAGACTAGCAGGGAAGTCCGATACGCAGTATTTT CASSKRLAGKSDTQYF TRBV2 TRBD2 TRBJ2-3 NA
TGCAGCGTTGGGAACCTAGGGGGTGAGCAGTTCTTC CSVGNLGGEQFF TRBV29-1 NA TRBJ2-1 NA
TGTGCCAGCTCACCAACTCCGACCAGCGAGCAGTACTTC CASSPTPTSEQYF TRBV18 NA TRBJ2-7 NA
TGTGCCAGCAGTTCCAACAGGGTTCAGCCCCAGCATTTT CASSSNRVQPQHF TRBV28 NA TRBJ1-5 NA
TGTGCCAGCGGCCAGGGCCAGGAGTCACCCCTCCACTTT CASGQGQESPLHF TRBV2 NA TRBJ1-6 NA
TGTGCCAGCCGGGCCTGGGGGGCGCGTGAAGAGACCCAGTACTTC CASRAWGAREETQYF TRBV6-1 NA TRBJ2-5 NA
TGCAGCGTTGATGGAGTAAGCGGCTACGAGCAGTACTTC CSVDGVSGYEQYF TRBV29-1 NA TRBJ2-7 NA
TGTGCCAGCAGAGGTTACAATGAGCAGTTCTTC CASRGYNEQFF TRBV28 NA TRBJ2-1 NA
TGTGCCTGGAGTCCTATGACAGGGCAAGGCTACACCTTC CAWSPMTGQGYTF TRBV30 TRBD1 TRBJ1-2 NA
TGTGCCAGCAGTGCTACAGGGGGCTATCAGCCCCAGCATTTT CASSATGGYQPQHF TRBV6-1 TRBD1 TRBJ1-5 NA
TGTGCCAGCAGCCTTCAAGCGGGCCACCAAGAGACCCAGTACTTC CASSLQAGHQETQYF TRBV7-6 NA TRBJ2-5 NA
TGCGCCAGCAGCTTGGGGACTAGCTCTCGCTACAATGAGCAGTTCTTC CASSLGTSSRYNEQFF TRBV5-1 TRBD2 TRBJ2-1 NA
TGTGCCAGTAGCAGGACTAGCCGGGGCAATGAGCAGTTCTTC CASSRTSRGNEQFF TRBV19 TRBD2 TRBJ2-1 NA
TGTGCCAGCACCCAGAGGGACAGGGGGTCCGAGCAGTACTTC CASTQRDRGSEQYF TRBV11-1 TRBD1 TRBJ2-7 many
TGCGCCAGCAGCTTGTGGGGGACAGGGCAAGAGACCCAGTACTTC CASSLWGTGQETQYF TRBV5-1 TRBD1 TRBJ2-5 NA
TGTGCCAGCTGGGGACAGAGAAACTACGAGCAGTACTTC CASWGQRNYEQYF TRBV2 TRBD1 TRBJ2-7 many
TGTGCCAGTAGTATCGCACACAGGGGCCATGACCAAGATACGCAGTATTTT CASSIAHRGHDQDTQYF TRBV19 TRBD1 TRBJ2-3 NA
TGTGCCAGTAGTGCCTGGACAGGAGCTAATCAGCCCCAGCATTTT CASSAWTGANQPQHF TRBV19 TRBD1 TRBJ1-5 once
TGCGCCAGCAGCTCTCTGACAGGATACTATGGCTACACCTTC CASSSLTGYYGYTF TRBV5-1 NA TRBJ1-2 NA
TGTGCCAGCAGCTCGGGGCTGGACTCTTGGTTCACCGGGGAGCTGTTTTTT CASSSGLDSWFTGELFF TRBV11-1 NA TRBJ2-2 NA
TGTGCCAGCAGCTTAGATCGATATGCCAGGTATCACTACGAGCAGTACTTC CASSLDRYARYHYEQYF TRBV11-2 NA TRBJ2-7 NA